This passage covers 3 T cell receptor beta chains from one sample sequenced in a study of shared clonotypes between healthy human individuals. Sequencing used immunoSEQ multiplex PCR; TCRdb keeps in-frame clones, though not all of them. The sample holds about 2.4 million clones, over 85% seen once. Sequencing used naive CD4+ T cells from PBMCs. The subset denotes: CD45RA+ positively selected. All receptors derive from a man aged 18 to 30 in good health. Some clones in this sample may be carry-over from other donors' samples.

This rearrangement joins TRBV16 to TRBJ1-3; TRBD1 might be the D (5 bases). This CDR3 has 15 amino acids. V lost 0 bases and J lost 4, with 10 bases in between. CDR1 and CDR2 (germline): KGHSY, FQNENV. DNA of the CDR3: TGTGCCAGCAGCCAATCGAGCCAGGGAGGAAACACCATATATTTT. Translating it yields CASSQSSQGGNTIYF.

The CDR3 bases are TGTGCCAGCAGCCCGCTGGGAAGGAGGGAGAACACTGAAGCTTTCTTT. Translating gives CASSPLGRRENTEAFF. The rearrangement joins TRBV11-2 to TRBJ1-1; D gene ambiguous. CDR1 is SGHAT and CDR2 is FQNNGV in the germline V gene. CDR3 length: 16 residues. Between the trimmed V and J ends, which lost 5 bases and 1 base, there was a span of 17 bases.

As concerns this clone: Distinct nucleotide sequences in the sample also encode this CDR3. This chain links TRBV2 with TRBJ2-2; D is ambiguous. V lost 6 bases to trimming and J lost 5 bases, with 4 bases between them. CDR1 SNHLY and CDR2 FYNNEI come from the germline V gene. This CDR3 is 11 amino acids long. CDR3 region: CASRGTGELFF. The CDR3 DNA reads as TGTGCCAGCAGAGGAACCGGGGAGCTGTTTTTT. The whole variable domain, filled in from reference TRBV2 and TRBJ2-2, reads EPEVTQTPSHQVTQMGQEVILRCVPISNHLYFYWYRQILGQKVEFLVSFYNNEISEKSEIFDDQFSVERPDGSNFTLKIRSTKLEDSAMYFCASRGTGELFFGEGSRLTVL.